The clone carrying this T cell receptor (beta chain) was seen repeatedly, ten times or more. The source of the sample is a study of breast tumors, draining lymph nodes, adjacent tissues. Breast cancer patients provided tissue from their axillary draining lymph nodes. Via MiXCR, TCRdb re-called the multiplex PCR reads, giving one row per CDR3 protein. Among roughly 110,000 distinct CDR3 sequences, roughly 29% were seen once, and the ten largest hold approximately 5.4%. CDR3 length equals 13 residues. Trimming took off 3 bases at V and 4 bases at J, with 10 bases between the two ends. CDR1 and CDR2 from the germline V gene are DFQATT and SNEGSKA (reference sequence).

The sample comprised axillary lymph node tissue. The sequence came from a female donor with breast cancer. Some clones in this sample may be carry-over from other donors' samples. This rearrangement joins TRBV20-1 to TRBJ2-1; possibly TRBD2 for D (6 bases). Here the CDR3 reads CSASNGRYNEQFF. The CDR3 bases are TGCAGTGCTAGCAACGGGAGATACAATGAGCAGTTCTTC.